These 20 T cell receptor beta chains came from one sample sequenced in a study of blood T cell repertoires in COVID-19. Data came from immunoSEQ multiplex PCR; TCRdb stores just in-frame clones and leaves some out. Among around 290,000 clones listed, roughly 86% were seen once. Sequences were obtained from PBMCs or T cells enriched from blood (not recorded which). These receptors all come from a woman aged 18-30 years who had recovered from COVID-19.

The rearrangement joins TRBV29-1 to TRBJ2-5; 8 nucleotides match TRBD1. The germline V gene encodes CDR1 SQVTM and CDR2 ANQGSEA. CDR3 length: 12 residues. The V gene end was trimmed by 7 bases and the J gene end by 3 bases; junction bases not matched to a gene: 4. In DNA, the CDR3 is TGCAGCGCCCTGACAGGGGAAGAGACCCAGTACTTC. Translating gives CSALTGEETQYF.

The chain employs TRBV28 and TRBJ1-6; possibly TRBD1 for D (6 bases). V dropped 8 bases and J dropped 2 bases, with 13 bases sitting between them. Germline values: CDR1 MDHEN, CDR2 SYDVKM. This CDR3 has 15 amino acids. The CDR3 here is CASGPQGAYNSPLHF. Written as DNA, the CDR3 is TGTGCCAGCGGACCACAGGGAGCCTATAATTCACCCCTCCACTTT.

The chain carries TRBV28 and TRBJ1-3; 7 bases align to TRBD1. The trim removed 2 bases at V and 2 bases at J, leaving 6 bases unmatched. Germline V gives CDR1 MDHEN, CDR2 SYDVKM. The CDR3 is 16 residues long. Here the CDR3 reads CASSLGGRGTGNTIYF. The CDR3 DNA follows: TGTGCCAGCAGTTTAGGGGGCAGGGGGACTGGAAACACCATATATTTT.

The rearrangement links TRBV29-1 to TRBJ2-4, with D possibly being TRBD2 (6 bases). Trimming shortened V by 6 bases and J by 0 bases, and 9 bases separated the two germline ends. The length of the CDR3 is 13 residues. CDR1 and CDR2 (germline): SQVTM, ANQGSEA. The CDR3 loop is CSVGGLAKNIQYF. The CDR3 nucleotides are TGCAGCGTGGGGGGACTAGCCAAAAACATTCAGTACTTC.

The chain combines TRBV7-9 with TRBJ2-2; the match to TRBD2 covers 11 bases. Germline V CDR1 and CDR2: SEHNR, FQNEAQ (reference sequence). CDR3 length: 15 residues. The trim removed 5 bases at V and 6 bases at J, leaving 5 bases unmatched. CDR3 sequence: CASSKIAGGPGELFF. DNA for the CDR3: TGTGCCAGCAGCAAGATAGCGGGAGGGCCCGGGGAGCTGTTTTTT.

This clone has only one observation. The chain recombines TRBV12-5 with TRBJ2-1; D gene ambiguous. This CDR3 spans 13 amino acids. The germline V and J ends were trimmed by 6 bases and 9 bases, with 15 bases remaining between them. Per the germline V gene, CDR1 is LGHNT and CDR2 is FRNRAP. CDR3 coding DNA: TGTGCTAGTGGACCCTCACCGCCGAGTGAGCAGTTCTTC. Amino acid sequence: CASGPSPPSEQFF.

This sequence joins TRBV19 and TRBJ2-7; D gene ambiguous. Trimming left V 1 base short and J 6 bases short, with 13 bases between. Germline CDR1 is LNHDA and CDR2 is SQIVND (reference sequence). This CDR3 comprises 14 residues. The DNA for the CDR3 is TGTGCCAGTAGTATAGGCTCAGACATACCCGAGCAGTACTTC. Residues: CASSIGSDIPEQYF.

CDR3 nucleotides: TGTGCCAGTAGTACCTCCTCGTCGGGAGGGGGGGCCTCAGATACGCAGTATTTT. Encoded protein: CASSTSSSGGGASDTQYF. V is TRBV19 and J is TRBJ2-3; TRBD2 matches at 8 bases. The CDR3 covers 18 residues. V dropped 4 bases and J dropped 4; count of bases not matched to a gene: 16. The germline CDR1 and CDR2 sequences are LNHDA and SQIVND (reference sequence).

The chain joins TRBV4-3 to TRBJ2-7; no firm D call. V was pared by 0 bases and J by 2 bases, with 8 bases between. Germline V gives CDR1 LGHNA, CDR2 YSLEER. This CDR3 has 14 residues. CDR3 coding DNA: TGCGCCAGCAGCCAAGACCACAGAGCCTACGAGCAGTACTTC. This codes for CASSQDHRAYEQYF.

V and J are TRBV2 and TRBJ2-5, with D perhaps matching TRBD2 (6 bases). The CDR3 has 16 amino acids. Germline lookup yields CDR1 SNHLY and CDR2 FYNNEI. Trimming left V 4 bases short and J 7 bases short, with 22 bases between. As DNA, the CDR3 is TGTGCCAGCAGTGGAGAGCGGGTTGGGGACCAGGGGACCCAGTACTTC. Its translation: CASSGERVGDQGTQYF.

This chain connects TRBV7-2 to TRBJ2-2, with no clear D. Germline V CDR1 and CDR2: SGHTA, FQGNSA. The CDR3 contains 14 residues. The V end was cut by 7 bases, the J end by 2 bases, with 11 bases between. CDR3 sequence (DNA): TGTGCCAGCACCCTCCCTGTCAACACCGGGGAGCTGTTTTTT. This sequence encodes CASTLPVNTGELFF.

This chain uses TRBV9 with TRBJ1-2; unclear D gene. The CDR3 has 17 residues. Per germline, CDR1 SGDLS and CDR2 YYNGEE. With 0 bases removed from V and 4 bases from J, the gap between germline ends came to 19 bases. The CDR3 loop reads CASSVVYSRGSFYGYTF. In nucleotides, the CDR3 is TGTGCCAGCAGCGTAGTCTATTCGCGAGGGTCCTTCTATGGCTACACCTTC. Looking up the rest from reference TRBV9 and TRBJ1-2 gives the full variable domain: DSGVTQTPKHLITATGQRVTLRCSPRSGDLSVYWYQQSLDQGLQFLIQYYNGEERAKGNILERFSAQQFPDLHSELNLSSLELGDSALYFCASSVVYSRGSFYGYTFGSGTRLTVV.

This clone occurred many times. The CDR3 nucleotides read TGTGCCAGCAGTGAAGCGGGGCAACGGAGTAACTATGGCTACACCTTC. Translating gives CASSEAGQRSNYGYTF. The genes are TRBV6-1 and TRBJ1-2, with D perhaps matching TRBD1 (5 bases). Per germline, CDR1 MNHNS and CDR2 SASEGT. The V end lost 0 bases, the J end lost 1 base, and 12 bases lay between the germline ends. The CDR3 is 16 residues long.

This clone was found many times. The CDR3 nucleotides read TGTGCCAGCAGCCAGCCGGGACTAGCGGGTCATACGCAGTATTTT. Amino acids: CASSQPGLAGHTQYF. The chain combines TRBV9 with TRBJ2-3; 12 bases align to TRBD2. V shed 4 bases, J shed 7 bases, and the junction held 7 bases outside the gene matches. There are 15 residues in the CDR3. Per the germline V gene, CDR1 is SGDLS and CDR2 is YYNGEE.

The V call is TRBV4-2, the J call TRBJ2-5, with D perhaps TRBD2 (6 bases). The CDR3 consists of 16 residues. Looked up from germline, CDR1 is LGHNA and CDR2 is YNFKEQ. The V end lost 1 base, the J end lost 5 bases, and 17 bases lay between the germline ends. The CDR3 sequence is CASSQAAGSSWETQYF. In DNA form, the CDR3 reads TGTGCCAGCAGCCAAGCGGCCGGGAGTTCGTGGGAGACCCAGTACTTC.

This clone was observed many times. This chain uses TRBV2 with TRBJ2-7; TRBD2 agrees at 11 bases. Trimming took 5 bases from V and 2 from J; bases not matched to a gene: 8. CDR3 size: 16 residues. From germline, CDR1 is SNHLY and CDR2 FYNNEI. CDR3 nucleotide sequence: TGTGCCAGCAGTCTTAGTCTAGCGGGGGGTACCTACGAGCAGTACTTC. Translated: CASSLSLAGGTYEQYF.

The V gene is TRBV6-6, the J gene TRBJ2-1; a possible D gene is TRBD2 (6 bases). This CDR3 is 15 amino acids long. Between the trimmed V and J ends, which lost 3 bases and 3 bases, there was a span of 12 bases. Germline assignment: CDR1 MNHNY and CDR2 SVGAGI (reference sequence). The CDR3: CASSYSGDGYNEQFF. The CDR3 DNA reads as TGTGCCAGCAGTTATTCGGGGGATGGCTACAATGAGCAGTTCTTC.

This clone was detected once. CDR3 coding DNA: TGCGCCAGCAGTGAGGGGAGGGTAGCGTACGAGCAGTACTTC. Translating it yields CASSEGRVAYEQYF. This sequence joins TRBV10-2 and TRBJ2-7, with 7 bases aligning to TRBD2. The CDR3 is 14 residues long. V lost 2 bases, J lost 4 bases, and 5 bases stayed unmatched. Germline values: CDR1 WSHSY, CDR2 SAAADI.

A single count supports this clone. This chain uses TRBV7-9 with TRBJ2-1, with 10 positions matching TRBD2. The CDR3 sequence is 16 residues long. Germline lookup yields CDR1 SEHNR and CDR2 FQNEAQ (reference sequence). Trimming removed 5 bases from V and 12 bases from J; junction bases left unmatched: 16. This chain's CDR3 is CASSPNSGRALGWQFF. The CDR3 bases are TGTGCCAGCAGCCCTAACAGCGGGAGGGCCCTCGGGTGGCAGTTCTTC.

The chain is built from TRBV5-1 and TRBJ2-2; TRBD2 aligns across 10 bases. V shed 1 base and J 2 bases; nucleotides not matched to a gene: 5. This CDR3 region has 17 residues. In germline, CDR1 is SGHRS, CDR2 YFSETQ. CDR3 in DNA: TGCGCCAGCAGCTTGAGGCTAGCGGGGGTTAACACCGGGGAGCTGTTTTTT. Protein product: CASSLRLAGVNTGELFF.